One and the same sample provided the 2 T cell receptor beta chains below, sequenced in a study of PD-1 blockade in classical Hodgkin lymphoma. TCRdb's copy holds only in-frame clones and misses some; the assay was immunoSEQ multiplex PCR. The repertoire holds 30,000 to 35,000 clones, with 80% to 90% as singletons. Every patient experienced relapse after autologous stem cell transplantation, and brentuximab vedotin exposure varied. Sequenced here: peripheral blood mononuclear cells (PBMCs), sampled at baseline. Every receptor here comes from a human donor with classical Hodgkin lymphoma.

The chain has TRBV7-9 and TRBJ1-1; D call uncertain. Germline CDR1 reads SEHNR; CDR2 reads FQNEAQ (reference sequence). The V gene lost 1 base and the J gene lost 7 bases, with 10 bases spanning the gap. The length of the CDR3 is 13 residues. CDR3 sequence: CASSLGELNEAFF. CDR3 in DNA: TGTGCCAGCAGCTTAGGGGAACTTAATGAAGCTTTCTTT. The full variable domain, rest sourced from reference TRBV7-9 and TRBJ1-1, is DTGVSQNPRHKITKRGQNVTFRCDPISEHNRLYWYRQTLGQGPEFLTYFQNEAQLEKSRLLSDRFSAERPKGSFSTLEIQRTEQGDSAMYLCASSLGELNEAFFGQGTRLTVV.

The chain uses TRBV30 and TRBJ1-5, with D maybe TRBD1 (6 bases). Germline V gene data show CDR1 as GTSNPN and CDR2 as SVGIG (reference sequence). This CDR3 spans 13 amino acids. V was trimmed by 4 bases and J by 7 bases, leaving 14 bases between them. As DNA, the CDR3 is TGTGCCTGGACTGTACAGGGTGGCCAGCCCCAGCATTTT. It is translated as CAWTVQGGQPQHF.